This entry features one T cell receptor (beta chain) sequence. Its antigen is undetermined. The record originates from a study of T cell responses to AZD1222 COVID-19 vaccine. Study-wide results and limits: Sampling that yielded the repertoires occurred only after the peak T cell response.

Produced via immunoSEQ multiplex PCR; TCRdb's table is partial and in-frame only. The data contain over 85,000 clones, around 85% of them singletons. The length of the CDR3 is 13 residues. CDR1 is SGHTA, CDR2 FQGTGA, per germline. The trim removed 5 bases at V and 10 bases at J, leaving 7 bases unmatched. The chain employs TRBV7-3 and TRBJ2-1, with 8 nucleotides matching TRBD2. This TCR derives from an adult who received the AZD1222 COVID-19 vaccine. The input for sequencing was peripheral blood, taken 28 days after the second AZD1222 dose. In nucleotides, the CDR3 is TGTGCCAGCAGCCCAGGACTAGCAGGCGAGCAGTTCTTC. It is translated as CASSPGLAGEQFF. Together with reference TRBV7-3 and TRBJ2-1, the CDR3 gives the full variable domain: GAGVSQTPSNKVTEKGKYVELRCDPISGHTALYWYRQSLGQGPEFLIYFQGTGAADDSGLPNDRFFAVRPEGSVSTLKIQRTERGDSAVYLCASSPGLAGEQFFGPGTRLTVL.